The 5 T cell receptor beta chains reported below all come from one sample, sequenced in a study of blood T cell repertoires in COVID-19. TCRdb keeps only in-frame clones here, not all; method: immunoSEQ multiplex PCR. The table records 250,000 to 350,000 clones, around 91% of them present only once. Material for sequencing was peripheral blood. These TCRs come from a woman aged 55-70 years with acute or convalescent COVID-19.

This chain uses TRBV28 with TRBJ1-2; maybe TRBD1 (5 bases). From germline, CDR1 is MDHEN and CDR2 SYDVKM. V lost 2 bases, J lost 2 bases, and 6 bases lay in between. The CDR3 runs to 13 residues. CDR3 residues: CASSLDRNYGYTF. The CDR3 region has the DNA TGTGCCAGCAGTTTAGACAGAAACTATGGCTACACCTTC.

This chain joins TRBV2 and TRBJ1-2; 9 nucleotides line up with TRBD1. The trim removed 5 bases at V and 2 bases at J, leaving 3 bases unmatched. The V gene's germline CDR1 is SNHLY and CDR2 FYNNEI. The CDR3 consists of 14 residues. The chain's CDR3 is CASSRDRENYGYTF. The CDR3 DNA reads TGTGCCAGCAGTAGGGACAGGGAAAACTATGGCTACACCTTC.

This chain joins TRBV2 and TRBJ1-3, with a weak D call TRBD1 (6 bases). The CDR3 extends over 15 amino acids. In germline, CDR1 is SNHLY, CDR2 FYNNEI. Trimming cost V 8 bases and J 1 base, with 15 bases left between them. For the CDR3, the DNA is TGTGCCAGCGGGTCAGGGGTTTTTTCTGGAAACACCATATATTTT. Encoded protein: CASGSGVFSGNTIYF.

J is TRBJ1-1 and V is TRBV9; D remains ambiguous. CDR1 is SGDLS, CDR2 YYNGEE, per germline. The CDR3 has 15 amino acids. The V and J ends lost 0 bases and 6 bases respectively, with 15 bases between them. CDR3 bases: TGTGCCAGCAGCGTAGAGCCGGAGATAAGTGCTGAAGCTTTCTTT. Translation: CASSVEPEISAEAFF.

The chain combines TRBV18 with TRBJ1-3; D is unresolved. Germline V gene lookup returns CDR1 KGHSH and CDR2 LQKENI. The CDR3 runs 16 residues. Trimming stripped 1 base from V and 0 bases from J, with 10 bases between. As DNA, the CDR3 is TGTGCCAGCTCACCACTTTCTCTAAGCTCTGGAAACACCATATATTTT. Its protein is CASSPLSLSSGNTIYF.